This TCR beta chain was found in a study of blood T cell repertoires in COVID-19. In the study overall: The samples span acute and convalescent COVID-19 from the United States, Italy and Spain.

Original handling: Amplified reference gene primers provided the basis for estimating nucleated cell counts. TCRdb keeps only in-frame clones here, not all; method: immunoSEQ multiplex PCR. D and trimming were read from the DNA, whereas the V and J calls and clone size are those reported in that table. The table shows approximately 200,000 clones, with roughly 82% occurring only once. Recovered participants had two consecutive negative NP/OP PCR tests, healthcare professional clearance, or symptom resolution. V dropped 2 bases and J dropped 5 bases, with 18 bases sitting between them. CDR1 and CDR2 from the germline V gene are SGHTA and FQGNSA. The CDR3 has 17 residues.

The sample was PBMCs or T cells enriched from blood (not recorded which). V usage is TRBV7-2 and J usage is TRBJ2-2, with D hard to call. The sequence derives from a man aged 35 to 55 who had recovered from COVID-19. The CDR3 DNA reads as TGTGCCAGCAGCTTATCTTTATCCACGCAGACTACCGGGGAGCTGTTTTTT. It codes for CASSLSLSTQTTGELFF.